The clone carrying this T cell receptor (beta chain) was seen more than once but under ten times. Its antigen is as yet unknown. These data are taken from a study of beta chain features in type 1 diabetes. Across the whole study: Examination of sorted cells across all samples involved 98,000,000 or so cells.

The isolated RNA, all of it, was reverse transcribed, so expressed TCRB transcripts were what got sequenced. The assay was immunoSEQ multiplex PCR, and TCRdb's table has in-frame clones only and misses some. Among approximately 260,000 clones listed, 20% were seen once. Germline CDR1 SQVTM, CDR2 ANQGSEA. The CDR3 has 15 amino acids. V lost 6 bases, J lost 5 bases, and 15 bases stayed unmatched. Points from the study as a whole: Moderate but significant shortening of TCRB CDR3s was recorded in all four CD4+ subsets from Type 1 diabetes patients.

The chain is built from TRBV29-1 and TRBJ1-1, with 7 bases that match TRBD1. The sequencing sample was made of naive CD4+ T cells from blood. The receptor comes from a woman in her thirties or forties with type 1 diabetes. CDR3 loop: CSVGPLGQVRTEAFF. The CDR3 DNA sequence: TGCAGCGTCGGACCCCTTGGACAGGTGAGAACTGAAGCTTTCTTT.